The 24 T cell receptor beta chains presented below share a single source sample, sequenced in a study of monozygotic twins with inflammatory bowel disease. TCRdb reprocessed the 5' RACE reads; each CDR3 protein has one entry and no DNA is given. This sample's table reports more than 350,000 distinct CDR3 sequences. Material for sequencing was blood. The receptors were sampled from a human donor with ulcerative colitis or Crohn's disease, or a healthy co-twin of an affected twin (not recorded which).

V usage is TRBV6-2 or TRBV6-3 and J usage is TRBJ2-2; TCRdb reports TRBD1, a call that lacks DNA to check it against. Germline V gives CDR1 MNHEY, CDR2 SVGEGT. The length of the CDR3 is 15 residues. CDR3 protein: CASRGTGANTGELFF.

CDR3 loop: CASRRTGENYEQYF. V and J are TRBV18 and TRBJ2-7; no DNA is available, so the TRBD1 call from TCRdb remains unchecked. The CDR3 spans 14 residues. CDR1 is KGHSH and CDR2 is LQKENI in the germline V gene.

The chain recombines TRBV12-3 or TRBV12-4 with TRBJ1-2; without DNA, the TCRdb call of TRBD1 cannot be checked. This CDR3 comprises 15 residues. The CDR3 here is CASSPGQGYDHGYTF.

This chain uses TRBV11-2 with TRBJ2-2; the D call of TRBD2 rests on TCRdb alone, since no DNA is present to check it. The CDR3 spans 21 residues. Germline V gives CDR1 SGHAT, CDR2 FQNNGV. The CDR3 is CASSLDPGGLRREFVTGELFF.

V usage is TRBV12-3 or TRBV12-4 and J usage is TRBJ2-1; TCRdb outputs TRBD1, but without DNA this stays unchecked. CDR3 length: 16 amino acids. The CDR3 spells CASSPVRSGPYNEQFF.

This chain connects TRBV10-3 to TRBJ1-6; the TCRdb D gene call, TRBD1, has no DNA to confirm it. The CDR3 runs to 14 residues. The V gene's germline CDR1 is ENHRY and CDR2 SYGVKD. CDR3 protein: CAIRDGQGHSPLHF.

This chain uses TRBV7-2 with TRBJ2-3; TCRdb's D call, TRBD2, is unchecked because there is no DNA. Germline-derived CDR1 and CDR2 are SGHTA and FQGNSA. The CDR3 has 15 amino acids. The CDR3 loop reads CASSLRESGTDTQYF.

This chain links TRBV11-1 with TRBJ2-1; TCRdb's D gene call, TRBD1, goes unchecked for lack of DNA. CDR3 length: 14 residues. Germline CDR1 reads SGHAT; CDR2 reads FQDESV (reference sequence). The CDR3 sequence: CASSLTGGDDEQFF.

The gene calls are TRBV27 and TRBJ1-2; the D call from TCRdb, TRBD1, cannot be confirmed without DNA. Germline-derived CDR1 and CDR2 are MNHEY and SMNVEV (reference sequence). The CDR3 spans 16 residues. The CDR3 loop is CASSFRQGGLTRGYTF.

The J gene is TRBJ1-1, the V gene TRBV7-2; TCRdb's D call, TRBD1, is unchecked because there is no DNA. This CDR3 contains 11 residues. Per germline, CDR1 SGHTA and CDR2 FQGNSA. The chain's CDR3 is CATGDRREAFF. The entire variable domain, with the rest obtained from reference TRBV7-2 and TRBJ1-1, is as follows: GAGVSQSPSNKVTEKGKDVELRCDPISGHTALYWYRQSLGQGLEFLIYFQGNSAPDKSGLPSDRFSAERTGGSVSTLTIQRTQQEDSAVYLCATGDRREAFFGQGTRLTVV.

The chain links TRBV4-3 to TRBJ2-7; TCRdb's assignment of TRBD2 cannot be checked, as there is no DNA. The length of the CDR3 is 17 residues. CDR1 is LGHNA and CDR2 is YSLEER in the germline V gene. CDR3 protein: CASSKSAGLAGSREQYF.

V and J are TRBV5-1 and TRBJ2-1; TCRdb picks TRBD1, but there is no DNA to check that call. CDR1 is SGHRS and CDR2 is YFSETQ in the germline V gene. This CDR3 contains 17 residues. The CDR3 loop reads CASSPSGGESSYNEQFF.

The chain combines TRBV11-2 with TRBJ2-1; the TCRdb call, TRBD1, lacks DNA for checking. This CDR3 contains 12 residues. Germline V CDR1 and CDR2: SGHAT, FQNNGV. CDR3 in amino acids: CASSLGGAEQFF.

The genes are TRBV18 and TRBJ1-1; without DNA, the TCRdb call of TRBD1 cannot be checked. This CDR3 is 15 amino acids long. Per germline, CDR1 KGHSH and CDR2 LQKENI. The CDR3: CASSPPLGTGGEAFF. The whole variable domain, filled in from reference TRBV18 and TRBJ1-1, reads NAGVMQNPRHLVRRRGQEARLRCSPMKGHSHVYWYRQLPEEGLKFMVYLQKENIIDESGMPKERFSAEFPKEGPSILRIQQVVRGDSAAYFCASSPPLGTGGEAFFGQGTRLTVV.

J is TRBJ1-1 and V is TRBV5-1. The CDR3 extends over 13 amino acids. Germline V gene sequence: CDR1 SGHRS, CDR2 YFSETQ. This CDR3 reads CASSFPERTEAFF.

The chain uses TRBV20-1 and TRBJ1-1. The CDR3 is 13 amino acids. Germline values: CDR1 DFQATT, CDR2 SNEGSKA (reference sequence). CDR3: CSAIPALNTEAFF.

The chain couples TRBV29-1 to TRBJ1-4. In germline, CDR1 is SQVTM, CDR2 ANQGSEA. The CDR3 length is 16 residues. The CDR3 reads CSVGDLSTSTNEKLFF.

This sequence joins TRBV20-1 and TRBJ2-6. CDR1 is DFQATT and CDR2 is SNEGSKA in the germline V gene (reference sequence). The CDR3 contains 14 residues. The CDR3 here is CSARDPGGANVLTF.

V gene TRBV6-2 or TRBV6-3 combines with J gene TRBJ2-2; the D gene TCRdb calls, TRBD2, cannot be checked with no DNA. Germline V gene data show CDR1 as MNHEY and CDR2 as SVGEGT. The CDR3 is made up of 14 amino acids. The CDR3 is CASSFYSDLGELFF.

This chain connects TRBV7-2 to TRBJ1-5; TCRdb designates TRBD1, a call that cannot be tested without DNA. Looked up from germline, CDR1 is SGHTA and CDR2 is FQGNSA. The CDR3 has 16 residues. This CDR3 reads CASSFGTGQGIQPQHF.

This rearrangement joins TRBV15 to TRBJ2-7. CDR3 length equals 14 residues. CDR1 and CDR2 (germline): LNHNV, YYDKDF (reference sequence). The CDR3 protein is CATARSGSSYEQYF.

CDR3: CASSTGQGTEQYF. The rearrangement uses TRBV5-1 and TRBJ2-7; TCRdb lists TRBD1, though no DNA is available to test this call. The germline V gene has CDR1 SGHRS and CDR2 YFSETQ. This CDR3 has 13 amino acids.

J is TRBJ1-5 and V is TRBV28. CDR1 and CDR2 (germline): MDHEN, SYDVKM. The CDR3 totals 12 residues. The CDR3 is CASTGLHQPQHF.

The V and J genes are TRBV6-2 or TRBV6-3 and TRBJ2-1; the D call of TRBD2 rests on TCRdb alone, since no DNA is present to check it. The CDR3 is 17 residues long. Germline-derived CDR1 and CDR2 are MNHEY and SVGEGT. The CDR3 region is CASSPGTSGLSYNEQFF.